What follows describes a single TCR beta chain. The data were taken from a study of blood T cell repertoires in COVID-19. Turning to the study itself: From the United States, Italy and Spain came samples of acute and convalescent COVID-19. The cDNA or gDNA used as material had been derived from T cells, B-cell-depleted T cells, or PBMCs.

The V end lost 1 base, the J end lost 8 bases, and 9 bases lay between the germline ends. The CDR3 consists of 13 residues. Germline assignment: CDR1 SGHVS and CDR2 FQNEAQ. Original analysis: Amplification of reference gene primers provided the estimated nucleated cell counts. The protocol was immunoSEQ multiplex PCR, while the TCRdb copy is restricted to in-frame clones and leaves out a portion. V, J and clone size are those of that table, while D and trimming were read from the DNA. The sample has about 75,000 clones, around 79% seen once. This TCR derives from a woman at least 80 years old with active or convalescent COVID-19. Sequencing used peripheral blood. The chain carries TRBV7-8 and TRBJ1-5; D is undetermined. CDR3 sequence: CASSLGGLKPQHF. In DNA form, the CDR3 reads TGTGCCAGCAGCTTAGGAGGGCTGAAGCCCCAGCATTTT.